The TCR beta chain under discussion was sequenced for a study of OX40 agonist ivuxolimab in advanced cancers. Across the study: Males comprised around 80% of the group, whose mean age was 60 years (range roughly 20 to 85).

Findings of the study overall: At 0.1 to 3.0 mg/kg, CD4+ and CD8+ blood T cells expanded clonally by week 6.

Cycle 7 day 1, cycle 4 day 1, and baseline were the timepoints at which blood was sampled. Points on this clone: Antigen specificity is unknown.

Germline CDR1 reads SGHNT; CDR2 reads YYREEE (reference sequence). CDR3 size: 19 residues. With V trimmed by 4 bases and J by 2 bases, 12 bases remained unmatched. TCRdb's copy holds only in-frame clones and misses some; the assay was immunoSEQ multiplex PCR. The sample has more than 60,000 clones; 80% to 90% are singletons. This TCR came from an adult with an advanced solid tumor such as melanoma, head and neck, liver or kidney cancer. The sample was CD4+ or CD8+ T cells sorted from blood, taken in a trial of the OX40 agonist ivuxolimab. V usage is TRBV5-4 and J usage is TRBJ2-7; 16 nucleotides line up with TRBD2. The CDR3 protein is CASSLGTSGRAGGAYEQYF. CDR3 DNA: TGTGCCAGCAGCCTCGGGACTAGCGGGAGGGCCGGAGGGGCCTACGAGCAGTACTTC.